Presented here are 6 T cell receptor beta chains from one specimen sequenced in a study of T cells after yellow fever vaccination (dated by TCRdb to about 2019). Library preparation used 5' RACE. This sample was sequenced with an Illumina NovaSeq 6000. The public sequencing data were trimmed at Q25 with fastp and processed into clonotypes with MiXCR by TCRdb, which kept only in-frame beta chains. When rows share a CDR3 protein, they turn into one entry using the most common DNA and genes. Here the sample has 100,000 to 150,000 distinct CDR3 sequences; 8% to 10% occur a single time. The ten largest clones add up to roughly 43% of the sample. The treatment or condition tag for this specimen amounts to: live attenuated yellow fever vaccine strain. This specimen consisted of CD8+ T cells sorted from PBMCs, obtained on the day of the yellow fever booster vaccination. The receptors derive from a man younger than 35 who received the YFV17D yellow fever vaccine.

V and J are TRBV20-1 and TRBJ2-2, with 7 nucleotides matching TRBD2. Germline CDR1 and CDR2: DFQATT and SNEGSKA (reference sequence). This CDR3 is 15 amino acids long. With V trimmed by 5 bases and J by 2 bases, 8 bases remained unmatched. The DNA for the CDR3 is TGCAGTGCTCGGAGGCCGGGAGGCAACACCGGGGAGCTGTTTTTT. Its translation: CSARRPGGNTGELFF.

This clonotype was picked up many times. J is TRBJ1-5 and V is TRBV5-5, with D unresolved. V lost 2 bases and J lost 3, with 12 bases in between. Germline V gives CDR1 SGHKS, CDR2 YYEKEE (reference sequence). This CDR3 spans 15 amino acids. CDR3 residues: CASSFWGANNQPQHF. Written as DNA, the CDR3 is TGTGCCAGCAGCTTTTGGGGAGCCAACAATCAGCCCCAGCATTTT.

The V gene is TRBV7-9, the J gene TRBJ1-5, with D hard to call. The CDR3 is made up of 15 amino acids. Germline V lookup: CDR1 SEHNR, CDR2 FQNEAQ (reference sequence). V was cut by 5 bases and J by 7 bases, with 18 bases left in between. In nucleotides, the CDR3 is TGTGCCAGCAGCCCCGGGGAGACCATGTTGCAGCCCCAGCATTTT. Residues: CASSPGETMLQPQHF.

This chain joins TRBV21-1 and TRBJ1-3; no DNA check was done on the table's D call, TRBD1. TRBV21-1 is a recognized pseudogene. The CDR3 has 15 residues. The CDR3 region is CASSRYRVTGNTIYF. CDR3 sequence (DNA): TGTGCCAGCAGTCGATACAGGGTCACTGGAAACACCATATATTTT.

This clonotype came up many times. The CDR3 DNA sequence: TGTGCCAGCAGTATCAGCACTGAAGCTTTCTTT. This translates into CASSISTEAFF. The rearrangement joins TRBV12-3 or TRBV12-4 to TRBJ1-1; D is unresolved. The CDR3 loop spans 11 amino acids. V dropped 5 bases and J dropped 4 bases, with 5 bases sitting between them.

This chain links TRBV14 with TRBJ2-7, with 12 bases matching TRBD2. V shed 3 bases, J shed 6 bases, and the junction held 3 bases outside the gene matches. The V gene's germline CDR1 is SGHDN and CDR2 FVKESK. The CDR3 is made up of 14 amino acids. In DNA form, the CDR3 reads TGTGCCAGCAGCCATGGACTAGCGGGGTTCGAGCAGTACTTC. Its translation is CASSHGLAGFEQYF.